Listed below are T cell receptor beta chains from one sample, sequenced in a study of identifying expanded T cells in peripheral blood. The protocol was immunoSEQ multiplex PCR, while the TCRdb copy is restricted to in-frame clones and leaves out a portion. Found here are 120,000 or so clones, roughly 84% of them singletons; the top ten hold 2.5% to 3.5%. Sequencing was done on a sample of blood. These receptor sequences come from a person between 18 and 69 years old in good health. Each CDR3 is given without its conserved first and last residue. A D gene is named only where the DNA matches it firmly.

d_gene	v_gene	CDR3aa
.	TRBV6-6	ASRVTGTEAF
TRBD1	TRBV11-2	ASSPGQDYGYT
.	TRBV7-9	ASSIRTEKDTIY
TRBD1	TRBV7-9	ASRDLAGQGPDTQY
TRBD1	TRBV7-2	ASSYLGDRAGSPLH
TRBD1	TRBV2	ASSQDRGGGNTIY
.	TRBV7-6	ASSPQGTEAF
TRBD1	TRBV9	ASSVGAGGSLGGYT
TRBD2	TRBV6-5	ASSLTSGAPETQY
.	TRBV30	AWRNINYEQY
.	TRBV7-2	ASSLVFDPTF
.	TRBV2	ASSRGALYEQY
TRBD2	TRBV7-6	ASSLEPGLAGPSTDTQY
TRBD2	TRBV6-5	ASGGDGGYNEQF
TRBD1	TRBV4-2	ASSQEVDRALYGYT
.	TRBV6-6	ASSYNEQF
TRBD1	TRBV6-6	ASTDTGTGEDEQY
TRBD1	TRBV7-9	ASSLGSDRSTYGYT
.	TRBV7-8	ASSFLREMNTEAF
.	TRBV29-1	STEEGYEQY
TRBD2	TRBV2	ASSVGTSGGGFQETQY
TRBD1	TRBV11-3	ASSTGQANTEAF
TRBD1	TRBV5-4	ASSLYQGEYGELF
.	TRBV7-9	ASSLAGVTNYGYT
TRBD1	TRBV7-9	ASSLTGGEQY
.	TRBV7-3	ASSFTGTGELF
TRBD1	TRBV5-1	ASSLVGTGGSPGGYT
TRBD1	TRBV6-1	ASSPRRDRGLSF
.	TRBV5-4	ASSLQGNSGNTIY
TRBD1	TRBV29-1	SVQSRDRPSKGQF
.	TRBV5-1	ASSSWDFATNEKLF
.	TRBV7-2	ASSAQVQETQY
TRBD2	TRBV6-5	ASRETSGGPDEQY